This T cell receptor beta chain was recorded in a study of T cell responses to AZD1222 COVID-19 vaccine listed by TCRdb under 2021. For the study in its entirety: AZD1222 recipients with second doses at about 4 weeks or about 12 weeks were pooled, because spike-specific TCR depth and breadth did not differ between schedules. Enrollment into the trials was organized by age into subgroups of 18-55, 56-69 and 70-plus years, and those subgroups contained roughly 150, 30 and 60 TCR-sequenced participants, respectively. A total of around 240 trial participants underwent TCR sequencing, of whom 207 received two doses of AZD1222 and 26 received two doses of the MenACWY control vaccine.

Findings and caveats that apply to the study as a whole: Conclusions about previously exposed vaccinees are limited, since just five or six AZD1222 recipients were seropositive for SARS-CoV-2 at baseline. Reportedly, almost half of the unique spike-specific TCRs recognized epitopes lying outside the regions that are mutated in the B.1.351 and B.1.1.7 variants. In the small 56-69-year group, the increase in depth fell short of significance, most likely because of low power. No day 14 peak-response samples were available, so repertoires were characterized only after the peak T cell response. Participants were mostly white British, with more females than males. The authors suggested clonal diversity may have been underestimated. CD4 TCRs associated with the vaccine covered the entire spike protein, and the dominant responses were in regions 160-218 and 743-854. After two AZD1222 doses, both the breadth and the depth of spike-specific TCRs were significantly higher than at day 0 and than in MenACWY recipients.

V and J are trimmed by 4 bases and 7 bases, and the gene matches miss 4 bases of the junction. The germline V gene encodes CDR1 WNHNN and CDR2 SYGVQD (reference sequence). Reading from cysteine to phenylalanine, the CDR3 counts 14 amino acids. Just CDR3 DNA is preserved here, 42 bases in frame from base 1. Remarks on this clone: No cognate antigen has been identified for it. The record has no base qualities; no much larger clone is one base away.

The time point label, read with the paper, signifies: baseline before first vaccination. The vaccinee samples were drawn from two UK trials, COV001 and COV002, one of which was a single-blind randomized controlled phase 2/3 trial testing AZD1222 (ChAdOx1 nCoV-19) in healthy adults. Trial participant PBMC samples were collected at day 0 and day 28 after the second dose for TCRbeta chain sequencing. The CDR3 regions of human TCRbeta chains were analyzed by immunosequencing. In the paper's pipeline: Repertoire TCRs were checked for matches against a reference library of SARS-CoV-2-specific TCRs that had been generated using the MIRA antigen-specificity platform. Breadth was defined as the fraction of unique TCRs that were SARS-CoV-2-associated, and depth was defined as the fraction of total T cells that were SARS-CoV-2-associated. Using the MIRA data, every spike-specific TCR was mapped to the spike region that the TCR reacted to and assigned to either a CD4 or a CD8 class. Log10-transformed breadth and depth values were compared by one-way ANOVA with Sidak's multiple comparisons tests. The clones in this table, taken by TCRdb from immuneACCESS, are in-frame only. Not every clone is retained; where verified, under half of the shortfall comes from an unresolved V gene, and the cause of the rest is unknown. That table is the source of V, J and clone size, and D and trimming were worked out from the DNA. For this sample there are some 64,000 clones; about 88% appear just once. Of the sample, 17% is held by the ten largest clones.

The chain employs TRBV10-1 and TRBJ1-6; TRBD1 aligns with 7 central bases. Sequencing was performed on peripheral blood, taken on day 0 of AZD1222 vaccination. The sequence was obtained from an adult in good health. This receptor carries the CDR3 CASSAGQENSPLHF. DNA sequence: TGCGCCAGCAGTGCCGGACAGGAAAATTCACCCCTCCACTTT.